This TCR beta chain comes out of a study of T cell responses to AZD1222 COVID-19 vaccine. Study context: Some second doses came at about 4 weeks and others at about 12 weeks; these were pooled. General observations from the study: A mostly white British donor set with more females was recruited, and clonal diversity was possibly underestimated. Vaccine-associated CD4 TCRs ranged over spike, dominating at 160-218 and 743-854.

Method: immunoSEQ multiplex PCR; TCRdb's copy keeps in-frame clones and lacks some. The sample records roughly 76,000 clones, 80% to 90% being singletons. On this clone itself: Its antigen is as yet unknown.

The V gene end was trimmed by 4 bases and the J gene end by 5 bases; junction bases not matched to a gene: 8. Looked up from germline, CDR1 is SGHRS and CDR2 is YFSETQ. The CDR3 has 14 residues. This chain connects TRBV5-1 to TRBJ2-7, with 8 bases lining up with TRBD1. This clonotype was obtained from an adult in good health. The sequenced sample was peripheral blood, obtained on day 0 of AZD1222 vaccination. CDR3 amino acids: CASSQNPTGDEQYF. The CDR3 DNA is TGCGCCAGCAGCCAGAACCCGACAGGGGACGAGCAGTACTTC.